A single TCR beta chain is shown here with its context. Germline and junction disagree at one end, which may indicate a read error. CDR1 and CDR2 (germline): LNHDA, SQIVND (reference sequence). This CDR3 contains 15 residues. These data originate in a study of PD-1 and CTLA-4 blockade in melanoma. Only in-frame clones appear in the TCRdb table, and some are missing; sequencing was by immunoSEQ multiplex PCR. The sample has roughly 30,000 clones; 85% to 95% are singletons. This clonotype was obtained from a human donor with melanoma. This specimen consisted of CD8+ T cells from peripheral blood, obtained from a patient given anti-PD-1 treatment. This chain uses TRBV19 with TRBJ2-1, with 7 bases identical to TRBD2. The CDR3: CASSIVWEGSNEQFF. The CDR3 DNA follows: TGTGCCAGCAGTATAGTTTGGGAGGGGTCCAATGAGCAGTTCTTC. The full variable domain, completed using reference TRBV19 and TRBJ2-1, is DGGITQSPKYLFRKEGQNVTLSCEQNLNHDAMYWYRQDPGQGLRLIYYSQIVNDFQKGDIAEGYSVSREKKESFPLTVTSAQKNPTAFYLCASSIVWEGSNEQFFGPGTRLTVL.